This paragraph reports one TCR beta chain. TCRdb reprocessed the 5' RACE reads and stores each CDR3 protein as one record, lacking DNA. This sample carries approximately 440,000 distinct CDR3 sequences, with almost 1.5% going to the ten biggest clones. The record originates from a study of T cells expressing NK-cell markers. The sequencing sample was made of blood T cells: a sorted CD56 or NKG2C T cell subset, CD4+ or CD8+ T cells, or bulk PBMC T cells (not recorded which). This clonotype was obtained from a woman between 45 and 65 years old in good health.

The CDR3 reads CATSDPGTGAGEQYF. The chain combines TRBV24-1 with TRBJ2-7; TCRdb reports TRBD1, a call that lacks DNA to check it against. The CDR3 is 15 amino acids. Per the germline V gene, CDR1 is KGHDR and CDR2 is SFDVKD.